This T cell receptor beta chain stems from a study of blood T cells in healthy people across ages. Points on this clonotype: One end of the junction fails to match germline, which may point to a read error.

Then a second PCR, running about 6 to 12 cycles, was carried out with a sample-barcoded 5' primer and a J-beta primer mix. TCRdb redid the calling of the 5' RACE reads with MiXCR, one entry per CDR3 protein. The sample holds under 2 million distinct CDR3 sequences; roughly 30% are singletons and the top ten take roughly 12%. Germline CDR1 LNHNV, CDR2 YYDKDF (reference sequence). The CDR3 sequence is 12 residues long. The TCR originated in a woman in her 30s in good health. Sequences were obtained from blood. J is TRBJ2-5 and V is TRBV15; 7 bases map to TRBD1. This CDR3 reads CTTLGRGETQYF. The CDR3 DNA reads as TGTACCACCTTGGGCAGGGGGGAGACCCAGTACTTC.